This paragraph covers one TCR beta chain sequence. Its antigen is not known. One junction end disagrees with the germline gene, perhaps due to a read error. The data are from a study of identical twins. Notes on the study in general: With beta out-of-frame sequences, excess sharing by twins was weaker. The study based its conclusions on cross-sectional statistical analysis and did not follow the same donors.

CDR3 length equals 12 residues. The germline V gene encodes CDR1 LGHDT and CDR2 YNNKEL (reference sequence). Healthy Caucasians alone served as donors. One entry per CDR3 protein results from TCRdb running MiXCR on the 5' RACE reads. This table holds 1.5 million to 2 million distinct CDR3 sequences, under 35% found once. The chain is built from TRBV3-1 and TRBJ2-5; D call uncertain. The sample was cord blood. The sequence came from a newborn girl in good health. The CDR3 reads CTSSFSAETQYF. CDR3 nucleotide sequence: TGTACCAGCAGCTTCAGCGCGGAGACCCAGTACTTC.